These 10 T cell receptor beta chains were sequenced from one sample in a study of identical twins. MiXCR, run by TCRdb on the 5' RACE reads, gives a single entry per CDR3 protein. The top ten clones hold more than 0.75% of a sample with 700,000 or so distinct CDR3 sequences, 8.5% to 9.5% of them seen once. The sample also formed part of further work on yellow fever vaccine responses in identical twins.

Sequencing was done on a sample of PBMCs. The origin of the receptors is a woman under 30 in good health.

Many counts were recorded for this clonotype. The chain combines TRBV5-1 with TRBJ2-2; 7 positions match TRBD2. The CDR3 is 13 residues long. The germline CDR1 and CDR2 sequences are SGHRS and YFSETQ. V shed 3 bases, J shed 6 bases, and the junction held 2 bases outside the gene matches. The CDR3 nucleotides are TGCGCCAGCAGCTACGCGGGGGCCGGGGAGCTGTTTTTT. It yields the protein CASSYAGAGELFF.

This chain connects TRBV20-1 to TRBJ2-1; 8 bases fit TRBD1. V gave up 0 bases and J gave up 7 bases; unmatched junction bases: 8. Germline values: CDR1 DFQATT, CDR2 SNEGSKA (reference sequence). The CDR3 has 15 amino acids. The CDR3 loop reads CSARDQGTGTNEQFF. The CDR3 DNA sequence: TGCAGTGCTAGAGATCAAGGGACAGGCACTAATGAGCAGTTCTTC.

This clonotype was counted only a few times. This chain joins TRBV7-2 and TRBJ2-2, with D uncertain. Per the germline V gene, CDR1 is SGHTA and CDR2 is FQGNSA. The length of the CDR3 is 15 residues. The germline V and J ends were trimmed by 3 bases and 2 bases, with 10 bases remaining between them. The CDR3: CASSFRIFNTGELFF. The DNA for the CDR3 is TGTGCCAGCAGCTTTAGGATTTTCAACACCGGGGAGCTGTTTTTT.

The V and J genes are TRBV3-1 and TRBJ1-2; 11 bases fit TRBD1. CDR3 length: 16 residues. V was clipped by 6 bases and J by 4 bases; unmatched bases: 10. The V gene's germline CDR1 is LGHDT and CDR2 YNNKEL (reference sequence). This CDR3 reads CASSVGTGGSFYGYTF. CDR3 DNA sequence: TGTGCCAGCAGTGTCGGGACAGGGGGTTCTTTCTATGGCTACACCTTC.

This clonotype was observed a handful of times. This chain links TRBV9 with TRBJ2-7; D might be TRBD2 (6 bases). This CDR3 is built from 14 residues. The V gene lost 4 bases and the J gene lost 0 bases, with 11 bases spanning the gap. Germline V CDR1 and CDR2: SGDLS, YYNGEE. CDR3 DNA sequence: TGTGCCAGCAGCATAGACGGGAGCTCCTACGAGCAGTACTTC. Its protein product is CASSIDGSSYEQYF.

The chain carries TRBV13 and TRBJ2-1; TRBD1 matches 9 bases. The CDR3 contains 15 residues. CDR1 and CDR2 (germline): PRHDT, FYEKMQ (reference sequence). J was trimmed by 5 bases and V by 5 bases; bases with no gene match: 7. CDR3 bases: TGTGCCAGCAGCGAGCCGGGACAGGGAAACAATGAGCAGTTCTTC. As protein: CASSEPGQGNNEQFF.

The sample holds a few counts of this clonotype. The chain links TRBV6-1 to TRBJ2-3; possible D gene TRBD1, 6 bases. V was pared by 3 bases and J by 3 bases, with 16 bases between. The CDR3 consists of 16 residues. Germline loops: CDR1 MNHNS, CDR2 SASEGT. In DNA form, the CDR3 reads TGTGCCAGCAGTGACCCCGGGGCAGGGGTGACAGATACGCAGTATTTT. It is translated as CASSDPGAGVTDTQYF.

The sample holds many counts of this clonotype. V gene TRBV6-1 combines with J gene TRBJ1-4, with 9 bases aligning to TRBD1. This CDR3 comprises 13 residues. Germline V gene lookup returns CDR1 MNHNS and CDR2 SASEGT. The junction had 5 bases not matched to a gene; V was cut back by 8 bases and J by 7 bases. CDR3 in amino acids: CASGQGRSEKLFF. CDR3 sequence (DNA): TGTGCCAGCGGACAGGGGCGTAGTGAAAAACTGTTTTTT.

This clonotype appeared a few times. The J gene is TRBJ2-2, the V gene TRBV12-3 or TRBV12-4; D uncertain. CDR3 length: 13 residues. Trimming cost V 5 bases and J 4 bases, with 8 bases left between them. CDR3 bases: TGTGCCAGCAGTGCCACATCCACCGGGGAGCTGTTTTTT. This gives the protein CASSATSTGELFF.

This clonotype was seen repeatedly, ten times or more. Here the CDR3 reads CASSIDRNYGYTF. CDR3 in DNA: TGTGCCAGCAGCATCGACAGGAACTATGGCTACACCTTC. This chain uses TRBV12-3 or TRBV12-4 with TRBJ1-2, with D maybe TRBD1 (6 bases). V was pared by 6 bases and J by 2 bases, with 10 bases between. The CDR3 is 13 residues long.